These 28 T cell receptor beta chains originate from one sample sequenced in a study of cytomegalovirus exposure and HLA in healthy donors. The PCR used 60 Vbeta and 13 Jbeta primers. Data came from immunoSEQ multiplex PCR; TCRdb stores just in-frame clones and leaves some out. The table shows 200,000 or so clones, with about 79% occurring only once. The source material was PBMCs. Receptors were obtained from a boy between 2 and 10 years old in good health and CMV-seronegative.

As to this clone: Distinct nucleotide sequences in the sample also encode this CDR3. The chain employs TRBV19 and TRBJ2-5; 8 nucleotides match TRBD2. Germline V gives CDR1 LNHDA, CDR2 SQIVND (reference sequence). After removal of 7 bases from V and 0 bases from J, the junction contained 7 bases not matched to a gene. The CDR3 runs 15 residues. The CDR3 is CASKERGSYQETQYF. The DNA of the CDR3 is TGTGCCAGTAAAGAGCGGGGGTCGTACCAAGAGACCCAGTACTTC.

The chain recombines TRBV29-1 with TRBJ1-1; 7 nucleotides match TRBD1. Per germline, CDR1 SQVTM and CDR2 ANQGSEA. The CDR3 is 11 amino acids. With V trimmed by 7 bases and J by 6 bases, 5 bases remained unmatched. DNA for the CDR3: TGCAGCGACGGGACAGTGCCTGAAGCTTTCTTT. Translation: CSDGTVPEAFF.

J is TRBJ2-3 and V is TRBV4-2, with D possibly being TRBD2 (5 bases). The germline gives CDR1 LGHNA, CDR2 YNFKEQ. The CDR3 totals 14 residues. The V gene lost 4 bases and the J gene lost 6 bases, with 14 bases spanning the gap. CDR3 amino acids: CASSLELGADTQYF. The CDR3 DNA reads TGTGCCAGCAGCCTCGAACTAGGAGCGGATACGCAGTATTTT.

The CDR3 protein is CASSQGAARGETQYF. DNA of the CDR3: TGTGCCAGCAGCCAGGGGGCGGCCCGGGGAGAGACCCAGTACTTC. V is TRBV7-6 and J is TRBJ2-5; 8 bases agree with TRBD1. After removal of 5 bases from V and 4 bases from J, the junction contained 9 bases not matched to a gene. The CDR3 sequence is 15 residues long. CDR1 and CDR2 (germline): SGHVS, FNYEAQ.

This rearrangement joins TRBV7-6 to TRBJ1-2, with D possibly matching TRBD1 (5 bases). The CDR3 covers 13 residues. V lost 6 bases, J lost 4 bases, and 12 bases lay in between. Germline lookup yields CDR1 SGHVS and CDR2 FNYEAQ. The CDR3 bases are TGTGCCAGCAGTCGGGCCGACAGCTATGGCTACACCTTC. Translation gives CASSRADSYGYTF.

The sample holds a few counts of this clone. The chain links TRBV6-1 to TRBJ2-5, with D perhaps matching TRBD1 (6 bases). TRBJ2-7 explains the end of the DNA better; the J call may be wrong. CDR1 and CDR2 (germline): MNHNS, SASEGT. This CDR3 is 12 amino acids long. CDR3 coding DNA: TGTGCCAGCACCCGCGACAGGACCGAGCAGTACTTC. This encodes CASTRDRTEQYF.

CDR3 in amino acids: CATAGGNEQFF. In DNA form, the CDR3 reads TGTGCCACCGCCGGGGGTAATGAGCAGTTCTTC. The genes are TRBV27 and TRBJ2-1, with a weak D call TRBD2 (6 bases). With 10 bases removed from V and 7 bases from J, the gap between germline ends came to 11 bases. The CDR3 totals 11 residues. In germline, CDR1 is MNHEY, CDR2 SMNVEV (reference sequence).

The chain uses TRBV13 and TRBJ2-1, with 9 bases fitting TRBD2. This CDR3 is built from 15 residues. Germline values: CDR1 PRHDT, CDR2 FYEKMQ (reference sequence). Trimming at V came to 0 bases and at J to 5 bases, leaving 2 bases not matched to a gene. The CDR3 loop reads CASSLGRGGNNEQFF. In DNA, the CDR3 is TGTGCCAGCAGCTTAGGGCGGGGGGGCAACAATGAGCAGTTCTTC.

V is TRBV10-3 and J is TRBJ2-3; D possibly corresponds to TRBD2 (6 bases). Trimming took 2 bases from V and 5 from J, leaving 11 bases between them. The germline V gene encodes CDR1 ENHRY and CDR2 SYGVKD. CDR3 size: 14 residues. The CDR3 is CAISEGAGKDTQYF. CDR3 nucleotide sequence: TGTGCCATCAGTGAGGGCGCGGGAAAAGATACGCAGTATTTT.

CDR3 amino acids: CASSSPGGGMNTEAFF. In nucleotides, the CDR3 is TGTGCCAGCAGCTCCCCGGGGGGAGGAATGAACACTGAAGCTTTCTTT. The gene calls are TRBV5-6 and TRBJ1-1; D is perhaps TRBD1 (5 bases). V was pared by 3 bases and J by 0 bases, with 15 bases between. The CDR3 sequence is 16 residues long. The germline gives CDR1 SGHDT, CDR2 YYEEEE.

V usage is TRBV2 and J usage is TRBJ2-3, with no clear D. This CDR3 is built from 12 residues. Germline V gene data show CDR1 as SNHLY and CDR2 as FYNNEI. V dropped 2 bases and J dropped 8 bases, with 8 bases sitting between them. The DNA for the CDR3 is TGTGCCAGCAGTGAAAGAGGCCCTACGCAGTATTTT. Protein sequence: CASSERGPTQYF.

The CDR3 sequence: CASSQGQGLGYTF. CDR3 nucleotides: TGCGCCAGCAGCCAAGGGCAGGGTCTGGGCTACACCTTC. This chain uses TRBV4-3 with TRBJ1-2, with D maybe TRBD1 (5 bases). This CDR3 has 13 amino acids. The germline V gene encodes CDR1 LGHNA and CDR2 YSLEER. V lost 1 base and J 8 bases, leaving 11 bases between the germline ends.

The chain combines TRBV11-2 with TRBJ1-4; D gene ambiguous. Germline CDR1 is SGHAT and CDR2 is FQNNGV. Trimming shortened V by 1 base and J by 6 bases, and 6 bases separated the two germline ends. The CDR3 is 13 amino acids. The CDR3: CASSLGPDEKLFF. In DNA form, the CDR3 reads TGTGCCAGCAGCTTAGGGCCAGATGAAAAACTGTTTTTT.

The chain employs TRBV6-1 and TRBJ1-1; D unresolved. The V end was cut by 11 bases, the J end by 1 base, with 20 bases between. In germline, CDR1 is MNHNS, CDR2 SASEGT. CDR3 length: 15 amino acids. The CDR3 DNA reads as TGTGCCGAGTATAGCGATTGGCGGTGGAACACTGAAGCTTTCTTT. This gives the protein CAEYSDWRWNTEAFF.

The CDR3: CASSTPREGDTQYF. The DNA for the CDR3 is TGTGCCAGTAGTACACCCAGGGAGGGGGATACGCAGTATTTT. V gene TRBV19 combines with J gene TRBJ2-3; 7 positions match TRBD2. J lost 6 bases, V lost 4 bases, and 7 bases had no gene match. Germline CDR1 reads LNHDA; CDR2 reads SQIVND (reference sequence). This CDR3 has 14 residues. The complete variable domain, with remaining parts taken from reference TRBV19 and TRBJ2-3, reads DGGITQSPKYLFRKEGQNVTLSCEQNLNHDAMYWYRQDPGQGLRLIYYSQIVNDFQKGDIAEGYSVSREKKESFPLTVTSAQKNPTAFYLCASSTPREGDTQYFGPGTRLTVL.

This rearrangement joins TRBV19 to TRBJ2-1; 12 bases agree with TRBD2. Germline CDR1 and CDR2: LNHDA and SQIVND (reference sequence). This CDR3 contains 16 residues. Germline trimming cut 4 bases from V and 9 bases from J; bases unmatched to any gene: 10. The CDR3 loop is CASSTTFTSGGLEQFF. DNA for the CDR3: TGTGCCAGTAGTACGACTTTTACTAGCGGGGGGCTTGAGCAGTTCTTC.

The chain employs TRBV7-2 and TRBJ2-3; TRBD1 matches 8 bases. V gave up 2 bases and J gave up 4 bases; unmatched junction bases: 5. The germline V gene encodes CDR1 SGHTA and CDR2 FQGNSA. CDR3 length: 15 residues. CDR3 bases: TGTGCCAGCAGCTTACATCAGGGGGCGGCAGATACGCAGTATTTT. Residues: CASSLHQGAADTQYF.

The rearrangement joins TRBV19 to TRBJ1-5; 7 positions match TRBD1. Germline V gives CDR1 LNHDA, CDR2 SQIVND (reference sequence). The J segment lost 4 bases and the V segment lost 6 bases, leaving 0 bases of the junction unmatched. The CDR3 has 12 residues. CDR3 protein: CASRGQNQPQHF. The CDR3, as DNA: TGTGCCAGTAGGGGACAGAATCAGCCCCAGCATTTT.

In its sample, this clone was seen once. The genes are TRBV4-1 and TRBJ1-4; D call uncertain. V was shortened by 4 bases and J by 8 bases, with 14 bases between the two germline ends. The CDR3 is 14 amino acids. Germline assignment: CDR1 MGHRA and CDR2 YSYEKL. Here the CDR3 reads CASSRAEAGEKLFF. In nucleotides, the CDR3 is TGCGCCAGCAGCCGAGCGGAGGCAGGCGAAAAACTGTTTTTT.

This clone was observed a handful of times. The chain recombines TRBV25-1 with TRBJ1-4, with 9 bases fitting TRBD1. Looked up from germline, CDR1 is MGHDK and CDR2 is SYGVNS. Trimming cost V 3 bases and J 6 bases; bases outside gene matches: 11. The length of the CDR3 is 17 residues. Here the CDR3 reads CASSDPTLGQGDEKLFF. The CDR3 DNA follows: TGTGCCAGCAGTGATCCAACCCTGGGACAGGGAGATGAAAAACTGTTTTTT.

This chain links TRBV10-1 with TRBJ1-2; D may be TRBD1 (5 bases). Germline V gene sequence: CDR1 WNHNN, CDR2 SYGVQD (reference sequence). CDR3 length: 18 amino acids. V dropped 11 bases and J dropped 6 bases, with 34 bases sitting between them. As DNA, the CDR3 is TGCGCCGTCAAGGGTCCGGCTGGGGGGAGCCATTGGAGTGATGGCTACACCTTC. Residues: CAVKGPAGGSHWSDGYTF.

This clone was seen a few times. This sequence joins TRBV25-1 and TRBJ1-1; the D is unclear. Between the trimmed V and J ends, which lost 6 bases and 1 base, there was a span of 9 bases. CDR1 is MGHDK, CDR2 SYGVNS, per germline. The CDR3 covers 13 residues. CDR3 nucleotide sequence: TGTGCCAGCAGCCTAAACAGGAACACTGAAGCTTTCTTT. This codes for CASSLNRNTEAFF. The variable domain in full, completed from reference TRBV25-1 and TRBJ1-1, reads EADIYQTPRYLVIGTGKKITLECSQTMGHDKMYWYQQDPGMELHLIHYSYGVNSTEKGDLSSESTVSRIRTEHFPLTLESARPSHTSQYLCASSLNRNTEAFFGQGTRLTVV.

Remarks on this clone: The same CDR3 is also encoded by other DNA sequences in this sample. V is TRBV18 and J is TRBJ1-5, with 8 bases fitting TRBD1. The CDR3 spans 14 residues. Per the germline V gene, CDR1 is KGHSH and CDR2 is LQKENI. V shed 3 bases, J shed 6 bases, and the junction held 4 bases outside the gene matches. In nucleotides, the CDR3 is TGTGCCAGCTCACCCGACAGGGGCGGTCAGCCCCAGCATTTT. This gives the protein CASSPDRGGQPQHF.

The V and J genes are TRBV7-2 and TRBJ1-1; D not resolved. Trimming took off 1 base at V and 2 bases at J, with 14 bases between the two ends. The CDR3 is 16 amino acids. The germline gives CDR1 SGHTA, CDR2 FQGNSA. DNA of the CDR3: TGTGCCAGCAGCTTAGGATTAGGGAGTGTTAACACTGAAGCTTTCTTT. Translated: CASSLGLGSVNTEAFF.

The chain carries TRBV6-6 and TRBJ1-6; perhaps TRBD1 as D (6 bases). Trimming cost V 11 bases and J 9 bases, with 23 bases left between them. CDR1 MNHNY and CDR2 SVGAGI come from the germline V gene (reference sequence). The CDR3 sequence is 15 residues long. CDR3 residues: CAAGPLQGLVSPLHF. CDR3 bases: TGTGCCGCCGGCCCACTACAGGGTTTGGTTTCACCCCTCCACTTT.

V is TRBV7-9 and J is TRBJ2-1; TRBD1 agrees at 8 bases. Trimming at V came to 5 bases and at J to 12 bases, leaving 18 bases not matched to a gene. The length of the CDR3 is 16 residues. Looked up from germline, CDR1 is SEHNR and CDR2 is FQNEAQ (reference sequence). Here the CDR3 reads CASSPYDRGPGDGQFF. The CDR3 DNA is TGTGCCAGCAGCCCATATGACAGGGGCCCAGGTGATGGGCAGTTCTTC.

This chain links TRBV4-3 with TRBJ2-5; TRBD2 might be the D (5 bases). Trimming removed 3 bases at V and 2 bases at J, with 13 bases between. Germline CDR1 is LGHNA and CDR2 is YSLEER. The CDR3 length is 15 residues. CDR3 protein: CASSQRFGVQETQYF. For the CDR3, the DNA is TGCGCCAGCAGCCAGAGATTCGGGGTTCAAGAGACCCAGTACTTC.

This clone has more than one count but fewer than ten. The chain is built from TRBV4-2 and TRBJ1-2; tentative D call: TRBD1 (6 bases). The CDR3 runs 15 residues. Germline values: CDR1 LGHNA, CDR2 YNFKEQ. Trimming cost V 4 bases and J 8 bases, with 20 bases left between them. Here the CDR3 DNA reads TGTGCCAGCAGCCCACCGACAGGAACCGGAGGAGGCTACACCTTC. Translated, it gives CASSPPTGTGGGYTF.